This T cell receptor beta chain was sequenced for a study of CD8 T cells in Susac syndrome. The study's findings and limits: The study's TCR sequencing and HLA analysis drew on a certain number of individuals. That number was acknowledged as relatively small.

With random hexamers, reverse transcription was performed on about 0.5 to 1 ug of RNA. TCR beta CDR3 was amplified by immunoSEQ multiplex PCR. This amplification extended across 54 Vbeta and 13 Jbeta segments. TCRdb ran MiXCR on the immunoSEQ multiplex PCR reads and lists one entry per CDR3 protein. Altogether more than 70,000 distinct CDR3 sequences are present, 90% to 95% being singletons, with the ten largest covering about 0.32%. Sequencing targeted TCR beta in T cells from blood (CD8+ and CD4+). TEMRA cells were FACS-enriched, while CD8+ and CD4+ T cells were negatively isolated. Germline V gene sequence: CDR1 SGHDT, CDR2 YYEEEE. The CDR3 is made up of 16 amino acids, end residues included. Of note for this clonotype: The antigen remains unidentified. The CDR3 does not close with the conserved phenylalanine or tryptophan, likely indicating a read error. It is unclear where the CDR3 begins or ends on the DNA, so no DNA is shown, and the CDR3 is as TCRdb lists it.

The genes are TRBV5-6 and TRBJ1-3. The TCR was taken from a human donor in good health. Sequencing was performed on CD8+ T cells from PBMCs. The CDR3 reads CASSLAQNPSGNTIWR.